This TCR beta chain was sequenced in a study of T cells in localized non-small cell lung cancer (dated by TCRdb to between 2020 and 2021). At the level of the whole study: The study analyzed T cell repertoires of 200 to 300 early-stage NSCLC patients, comparing tumors and uninvolved tumor-adjacent lungs. The mean age of the NSCLC patients was roughly 70 years, with about 120 men and nearly 110 women. All 220 or so NSCLC patients in the cohort were treatment-naive and had localized lung tumors that were resected.

TCR beta CDR3 regions were sequenced from DNA using the immunoSEQ Assay. Under the source paper's analysis protocol: T cell density was computed as TCR beta template counts normalized to usable DNA estimated by amplifying housekeeping genes. Richness was estimated using the preseqR package, with extrapolation to 400,000 templates for PBMC samples and to 120,000 templates for tissue samples. Clonality was calculated as one minus Pielou's evenness. Differential abundance testing on productive amino-acid clonotypes, with a minimum total count of 5 and an alpha of 0.1, was used to identify tissue-enriched TCRs. The Jaccard Index and the Morisita Overlap Index were used to measure repertoire overlap between compartments. GLIPH grouped TCR beta CDR3s together with public tetramer-defined viral CDR3s, and a viral motif had to include at least three viral sequences and show V-gene enrichment. In its TCRdb copy, this immuneACCESS table keeps in-frame sequences only and misses some clones. Where compared with another copy, unresolved V genes explain less than half of these, and the others have no known cause. The V and J calls and clone size are taken from that table; D and trimming were inferred from the DNA. This sample has approximately 70,000 clones in its table, and around 85% of those were observed once. Jointly, the top ten make up 20% to 25% of the sample.

Results and caveats for the whole study, not just this receptor: Uninvolved tumor-adjacent lung showed the highest T cell clonality, higher than tumor, which suggests more focused antigenic responses in the adjacent lung. A median of roughly 56 of the top 100 tumor clones were detected in paired uninvolved adjacent lung, and 28 of these tumor clones were also found among the top 100 clones of the paired uninvolved adjacent lung. Since the design was exploratory, TCR variables were selected using unadjusted p-values with no false-discovery rate correction. Longer overall survival was associated with higher T cell density in blood, whereas shorter survival was associated with higher clonality in adjacent lung. Multi-region tumor sequencing was not performed, so intratumor heterogeneity could not be excluded.

Trimming removed 6 bases from V and 7 bases from J; the gene matches leave 11 bases unexplained. The CDR3, cysteine through phenylalanine, is 15 amino acids long. Only the CDR3 DNA stays, 45 bases, in frame from base 1. Taken from the germline V gene, the CDR1 and CDR2 loops are SGHVS and FNYEAQ. At diagnosis, tumor, uninvolved tumor-adjacent lung and peripheral blood were collected and then preserved as a mix of FFPE and fresh-frozen material. For TCR repertoire profiling, blood samples were analyzed as peripheral blood mononuclear cells. About this clone: Its recognized antigen is unknown. No clone much larger than this one lies a single base away; base qualities are absent.

The sequence derives from a male donor at least 60 years old with stage III squamous cell lung carcinoma. The sequences come from peripheral blood, collected before any cancer treatment. This chain joins TRBV7-6 to TRBJ2-1; the central 8 bases match TRBD2. The CDR3 region reads CASRQIGGVNNEQFF. The bases read TGTGCCAGCAGGCAAATCGGGGGGGTGAATAATGAGCAGTTCTTC. Joined to the reference TRBV7-6 and TRBJ2-1 proteins, this CDR3 gives the full variable domain: GAGVSQSPRYKVTKRGQDVALRCDPISGHVSLYWYRQALGQGPEFLTYFNYEAQQDKSGLPNDRFSAERPEGSISTLTIQRTEQRDSAMYRCASRQIGGVNNEQFFGPGTRLTVL.